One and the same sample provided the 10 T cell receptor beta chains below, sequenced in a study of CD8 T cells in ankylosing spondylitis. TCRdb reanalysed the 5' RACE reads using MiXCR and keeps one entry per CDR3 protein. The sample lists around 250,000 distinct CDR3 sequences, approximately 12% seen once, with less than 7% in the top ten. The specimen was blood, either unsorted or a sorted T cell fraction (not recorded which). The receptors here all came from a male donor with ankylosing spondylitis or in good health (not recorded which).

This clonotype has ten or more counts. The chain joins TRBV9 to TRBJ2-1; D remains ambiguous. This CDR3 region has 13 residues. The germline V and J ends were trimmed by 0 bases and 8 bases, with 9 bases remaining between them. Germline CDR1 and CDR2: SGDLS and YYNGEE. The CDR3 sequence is CASSVGSGDEQFF. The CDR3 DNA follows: TGTGCCAGCAGCGTAGGTAGTGGCGATGAGCAGTTCTTC.

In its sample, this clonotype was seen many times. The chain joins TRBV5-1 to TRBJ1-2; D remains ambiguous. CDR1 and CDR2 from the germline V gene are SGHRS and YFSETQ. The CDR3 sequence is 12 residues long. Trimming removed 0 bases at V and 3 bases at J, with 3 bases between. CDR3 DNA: TGCGCCAGCAGCTTGGGTGACTATGGCTACACCTTC. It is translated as CASSLGDYGYTF. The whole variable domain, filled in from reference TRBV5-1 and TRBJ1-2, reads KAGVTQTPRYLIKTRGQQVTLSCSPISGHRSVSWYQQTPGQGLQFLFEYFSETQRNKGNFPGRFSGRQFSNSRSEMNVSTLELGDSALYLCASSLGDYGYTFGSGTRLTVV.

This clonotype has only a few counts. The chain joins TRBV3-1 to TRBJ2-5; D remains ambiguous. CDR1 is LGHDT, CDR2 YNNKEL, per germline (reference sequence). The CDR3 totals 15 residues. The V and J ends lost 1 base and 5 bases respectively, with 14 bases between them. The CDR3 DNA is TGTGCCAGCAGCCAAGTAGGAACTCGTGGTGAGACCCAGTACTTC. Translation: CASSQVGTRGETQYF.

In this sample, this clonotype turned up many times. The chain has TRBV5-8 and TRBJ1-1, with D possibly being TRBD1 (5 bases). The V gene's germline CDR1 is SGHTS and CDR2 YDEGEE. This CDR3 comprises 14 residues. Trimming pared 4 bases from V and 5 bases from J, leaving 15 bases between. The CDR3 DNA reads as TGTGCCAGCAGCCTCAGGGAGGGTAAGACTGAAGCTTTCTTT. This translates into CASSLREGKTEAFF.

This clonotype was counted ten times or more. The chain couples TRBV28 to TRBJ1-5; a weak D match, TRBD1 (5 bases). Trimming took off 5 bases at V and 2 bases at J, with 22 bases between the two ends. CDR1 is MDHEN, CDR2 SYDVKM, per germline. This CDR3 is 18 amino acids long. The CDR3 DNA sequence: TGTGCCAGCAGTCCATTGAAGTTGGGGCGGGGCCGCAATCAGCCCCAGCATTTT. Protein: CASSPLKLGRGRNQPQHF.

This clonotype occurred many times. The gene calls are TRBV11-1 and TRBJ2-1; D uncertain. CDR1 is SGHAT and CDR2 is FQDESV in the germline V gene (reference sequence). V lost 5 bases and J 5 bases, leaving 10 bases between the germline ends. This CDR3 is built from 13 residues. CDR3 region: CASSRGRNNEQFF. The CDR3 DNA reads TGTGCCAGCAGCCGCGGACGGAACAATGAGCAGTTCTTC.

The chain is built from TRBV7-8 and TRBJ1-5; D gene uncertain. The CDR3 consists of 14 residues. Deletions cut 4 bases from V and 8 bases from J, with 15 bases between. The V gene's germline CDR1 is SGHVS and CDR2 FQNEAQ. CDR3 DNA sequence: TGTGCCAGCAGCTCAGGACGGGGAGGGAAGCCCCAGCATTTT. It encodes CASSSGRGGKPQHF. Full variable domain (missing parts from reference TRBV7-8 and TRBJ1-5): GAGVSQSPRYKVAKRGQDVALRCDPISGHVSLFWYQQALGQGPEFLTYFQNEAQLDKSGLPSDRFFAERPEGSVSTLKIQRTQQEDSAVYLCASSSGRGGKPQHFGDGTRLSIL.

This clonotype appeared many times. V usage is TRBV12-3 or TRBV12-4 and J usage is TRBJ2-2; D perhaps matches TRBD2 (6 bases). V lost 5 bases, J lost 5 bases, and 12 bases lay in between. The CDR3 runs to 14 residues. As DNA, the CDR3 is TGTGCCAGCAGTATTCTACTAGCTACCGGGGAGCTGTTTTTT. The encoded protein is CASSILLATGELFF.

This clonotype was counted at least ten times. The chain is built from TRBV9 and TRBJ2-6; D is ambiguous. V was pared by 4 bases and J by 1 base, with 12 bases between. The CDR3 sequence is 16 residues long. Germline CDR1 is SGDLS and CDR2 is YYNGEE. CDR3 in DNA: TGTGCCAGCAGCCCCACCGGCGGATCTGGGGCCAACGTCCTGACTTTC. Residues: CASSPTGGSGANVLTF. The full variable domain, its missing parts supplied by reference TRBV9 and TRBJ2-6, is DSGVTQTPKHLITATGQRVTLRCSPRSGDLSVYWYQQSLDQGLQFLIQYYNGEERAKGNILERFSAQQFPDLHSELNLSSLELGDSALYFCASSPTGGSGANVLTFGAGSRLTVL.

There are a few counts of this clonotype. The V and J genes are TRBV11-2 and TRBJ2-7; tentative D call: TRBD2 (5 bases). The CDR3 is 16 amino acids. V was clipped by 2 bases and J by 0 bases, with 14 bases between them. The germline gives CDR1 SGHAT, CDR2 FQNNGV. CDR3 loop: CASSLFAGRRSYEQYF. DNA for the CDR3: TGTGCCAGCAGCTTATTTGCGGGTAGGCGCTCCTACGAGCAGTACTTC.